The 8 T cell receptor beta chains in this list originate from one sample, sequenced in a study of tissue T cells after allogeneic stem cell transplantation (dated by TCRdb to between 2021 and 2022). Libraries were constructed by the immunoSEQ multiplex PCR assay. The table comes from immuneACCESS by way of TCRdb, which keeps in-frame sequences with V and J called. Part of the clones is missing from these tables; in studies checked, under half for an unresolved V gene and the rest for unknown reasons. Counted in this sample were around 2,400 clones; more than 55% of them appeared once. About 4% of the sample comes from the top ten. Material: gut tissue. These receptors were obtained from a female BALB/c mouse in good health. The MHC haplotype found in this strain is H2-d.

This clone was recorded a few times. The genes and germline here are from mouse. The CDR3 end is not reached by the read, which stops 1 residue before it; the germline J gene fills it in. This chain connects TRBV13-2 to TRBJ1-6; maybe TRBD1 (5 bases). TRBJ1-6 is an open reading frame whose function is uncertain. The CDR3 has 13 amino acids. The germline V gene encodes CDR1 NNHNN and CDR2 SYGAGS (reference sequence). Deletions cut 3 bases from V and 7 bases from J, with 8 bases between. The DNA read from the CDR3 is TGTGCCAGCGGTGGCCGGGGCAATTCGCCCCTCTAC. Encoded protein: CASGGRGNSPLY. The CDR3 as a whole reads CASGGRGNSPLYF.

As concerns this clone: The gene names given are mouse names. Other DNA sequences in the same sample also yield this CDR3. The CDR3 reads CASGERGGRGNTGQLYF. CDR3 DNA, as far as it was read: TGTGCCAGCGGTGAACGGGGGGGGCGGGGAAACACCGGGCAGCTCTAC. The chain joins TRBV13-2 to TRBJ2-2, with TRBD2 matching over 8 bases. The CDR3 end lies 1 residue beyond the end of the read and is filled in from the germline J gene. The CDR3 runs to 17 residues. With V trimmed by 2 bases and J by 1 base, 7 bases remained unmatched. Germline loops: CDR1 NNHNN, CDR2 SYGAGS (reference sequence).

To note about this clone: The gene names here belong to mouse. The sequenced fragment ends 1 residue before the CDR3 boundary, so the rest is inferred from the germline J gene. This chain joins TRBV31 and TRBJ1-2, with unresolved D. Germline values: CDR1 GKSSPN, CDR2 SITVG. The CDR3 loop spans 12 amino acids. V dropped 0 bases and J dropped 2 bases, with 4 bases sitting between them. The CDR3 loop is CAWSLDNSDYTF. CDR3 bases read: TGTGCCTGGAGTCTAGATAACTCCGACTACACC.

For this clone: Mouse germline and gene names are used. The CDR3 is cut off 1 residue early in the read; its end comes from the germline J gene. The chain uses TRBV16 and TRBJ2-1; TRBD2 aligns across 8 bases. The CDR3 has 18 amino acids. The germline V gene has CDR1 SGHSA and CDR2 FRNQAP. V trimming: 0 bases; J trimming: 0 bases; junction bases outside the gene matches: 7. The DNA read from the CDR3 is TGTGCAAGCAGCTTAGATCTCGGCTGGGGGGCTAACTATGCTGAGCAGTTC. Protein sequence: CASSLDLGWGANYAEQF. The whole CDR3 reads CASSLDLGWGANYAEQFF.

Concerning this clone itself: The listed genes are named as in mouse. Sequencing ends 1 residue short of the CDR3 end; the germline J gene provides the rest. The chain has TRBV29 and TRBJ2-3; unclear D gene. Germline-derived CDR1 and CDR2 are MSHET and SYDVDS. The germline V and J ends were trimmed by 5 bases and 0 bases, with 6 bases remaining between them. CDR3 length: 13 amino acids. The CDR3 loop reads CASSPLSAETLYF. Partial CDR3 DNA: TGTGCTAGCAGTCCCCTCAGTGCAGAAACGCTGTAT.

The sample holds a few counts of this clone. The genes and germline here are from mouse. The CDR3 end is not reached by the read, which stops 1 residue before it; the germline J gene fills it in. The chain links TRBV5 to TRBJ2-3; no clear D gene. Germline V gives CDR1 LGHNA, CDR2 YNLKQL (reference sequence). The CDR3 sequence is 11 residues long. V was pared by 1 base and J by 4 bases, with 0 bases between. CDR3 sequence reads: CASSQAETLYF. CDR3 DNA (partial): TGTGCCAGCAGCCAAGCAGAAACGCTGTAT.

Worth noting for this clone: Genes and germline come from the mouse. The read is 1 residue too short to cover the CDR3 end, so that end is filled in from the germline J gene. This sequence joins TRBV5 and TRBJ1-4; D is perhaps TRBD1 (5 bases). Germline CDR1 is LGHNA and CDR2 is YNLKQL (reference sequence). The CDR3 is 14 residues long. The V gene lost 0 bases and the J gene lost 6 bases, with 8 bases spanning the gap. The CDR3 loop is CASSQDWGDERLFF. Incomplete CDR3 DNA: TGTGCCAGCAGCCAAGATTGGGGGGACGAAAGATTATTT.

As for this clone: Genes here carry mouse names. From the germline J gene comes the end of the CDR3, since the read stops 1 residue before it. The V gene is TRBV30, the J gene TRBJ2-2; tentative D call: TRBD1 (5 bases). Germline-derived CDR1 and CDR2 are SQVVS and ANEGSEA. V was shortened by 5 bases and J by 4 bases, with 8 bases between the two germline ends. CDR3 length: 12 amino acids. CDR3 bases read: TGTAGTTCTGCAGGGATCACCGGGCAGCTCTAC. Translating it yields CSSAGITGQLY. The CDR3 in full is CSSAGITGQLYF.